This entry concerns a single T cell receptor (beta chain). Its antigen is not known. There are 15 residues in the CDR3. CDR1 is MNHEY, CDR2 SMNVEV, per germline (reference sequence). V dropped 4 bases and J dropped 1 base, with 12 bases sitting between them. This specimen belongs to a study of T cell responses to AZD1222 COVID-19 vaccine. Whole-study context: Pooling was applied to second doses at about 4 or about 12 weeks.

Study results and limitations: Among the donors, most were white British and more were female, and clonal diversity was possibly underestimated. Just a handful of AZD1222 recipients were seropositive at baseline.

Profiled with immunoSEQ multiplex PCR; TCRdb holds only in-frame clones, not every one. The data contain approximately 26,000 clones, about 89% of them seen just once; the ten biggest clones take up about 1.2%. The receptor was derived from an adult in good health. The sample in question was peripheral blood, obtained on day 0 of AZD1222 vaccination. The chain is built from TRBV27 and TRBJ2-3; a possible D gene is TRBD1 (6 bases). The CDR3 is CASSSRDTRTDTQYF. Written as DNA, the CDR3 is TGTGCCAGCAGTTCCCGGGACACCCGCACAGATACGCAGTATTTT.